The sequence of this T cell receptor (beta chain) was determined in a study of T cell repertoires in cytomegalovirus infection. Study as a whole: Signatures in public TCR beta sequences pointed to both CMV infection and matching HLA type. Broader study findings: Cumulated frequencies of public TCR beta families served to identify carriers of CMV plus the relevant HLA. HLA-C-restricted CMV-specific TCR beta clonotypes prevailed in the ex vivo response.

This clonotype was found a few times. The antigen remains undetermined. TCRdb used MiXCR to reprocess the reads, holding one entry per CDR3 protein. This sample yields 200,000 to 250,000 distinct CDR3 sequences, of which about 23% are seen a single time; 15% to 20% belongs to the top ten. V shed 4 bases and J shed 4 bases, with 26 bases lying between them. Germline V gene data show CDR1 as SGDLS and CDR2 as YYNGEE. The CDR3 is 18 residues long. The sample consisted of CD8+ T cells from PBMCs. This sequence originates from a human donor in good health (CMV status not recorded). Some clones in this sample may be carry-over from other donors' samples. This chain uses TRBV9 with TRBJ1-2; D gene ambiguous. In DNA, the CDR3 is TGTGCCAGCAGCCTCCTTGGGTGGCCTCCACCCGTTGGCTATGGCTACACCTTC. Translating gives CASSLLGWPPPVGYGYTF.